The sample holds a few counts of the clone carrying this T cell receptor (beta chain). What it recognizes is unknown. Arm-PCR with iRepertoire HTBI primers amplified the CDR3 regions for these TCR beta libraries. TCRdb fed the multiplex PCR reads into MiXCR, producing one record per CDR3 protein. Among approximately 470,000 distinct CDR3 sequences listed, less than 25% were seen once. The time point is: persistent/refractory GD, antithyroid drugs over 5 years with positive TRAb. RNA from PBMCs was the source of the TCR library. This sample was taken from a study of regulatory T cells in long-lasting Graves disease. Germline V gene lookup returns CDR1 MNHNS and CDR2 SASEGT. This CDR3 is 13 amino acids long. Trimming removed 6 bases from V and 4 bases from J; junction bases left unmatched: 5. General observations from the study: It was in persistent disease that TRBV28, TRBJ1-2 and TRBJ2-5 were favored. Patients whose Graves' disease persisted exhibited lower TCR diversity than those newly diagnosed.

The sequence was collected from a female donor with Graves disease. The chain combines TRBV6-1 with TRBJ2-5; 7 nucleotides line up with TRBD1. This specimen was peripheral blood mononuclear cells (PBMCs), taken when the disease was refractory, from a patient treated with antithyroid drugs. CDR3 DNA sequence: TGTGCCAGCAGAAACGCAGGGGGAGAGACCCAGTACTTC. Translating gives CASRNAGGETQYF.